Listed here are 30 T cell receptor beta chains from one sample, sequenced in a study of cytomegalovirus exposure and HLA in healthy donors. PCR amplification relied on 60 Vbeta primers (plus 13 Jbeta primers). TCRdb's copy holds only in-frame clones and misses some; the assay was immunoSEQ multiplex PCR. This table holds some 200,000 clones, approximately 84% found once. The source material was PBMCs. The receptors here all came from a woman in her thirties or forties in good health and CMV-seronegative.

About this clone itself: At one end, the junction sequence differs from germline, possibly due to a read error. The rearrangement uses TRBV27 and TRBJ1-2; the match to TRBD1 covers 8 bases. Per germline, CDR1 MNHEY and CDR2 SMNVEV (reference sequence). CDR3 size: 15 residues. The CDR3 region has the DNA TGTGCCAGCAGCGCTATTCACCAGGGGGCGGTTGGCTACCCCTTC. This encodes CASSAIHQGAVGYPF.

This sequence joins TRBV7-9 and TRBJ1-1; 9 bases agree with TRBD1. The trim removed 5 bases at V and 3 bases at J, leaving 1 base unmatched. CDR1 and CDR2 from the germline V gene are SEHNR and FQNEAQ (reference sequence). CDR3 size: 13 residues. For the CDR3, the DNA is TGTGCCAGCAGCGGACAGGGGTACACTGAAGCTTTCTTT. Translating gives CASSGQGYTEAFF.

Notes on this clone: Germline is not matched at one junction end, which may reflect a read error. The chain joins TRBV7-7 to TRBJ2-5; 9 bases agree with TRBD2. The germline V gene encodes CDR1 SSHAT and CDR2 FNYEAQ (reference sequence). This CDR3 has 14 residues. DNA for the CDR3: TGTGCTAGCAGCTTAGCGGGAGCTCAAGAGACCCAGTACTTC. Residues: CASSLAGAQETQYF.

This chain connects TRBV28 to TRBJ1-6; D not resolved. V dropped 4 bases and J dropped 7 bases, with 8 bases sitting between them. Germline loops: CDR1 MDHEN, CDR2 SYDVKM. This CDR3 is built from 13 residues. The CDR3 DNA reads as TGTGCCAGCAGTTCAGAGGTAAATTCACCCCTCCACTTT. This encodes CASSSEVNSPLHF.

This chain links TRBV9 with TRBJ1-1; weak D call: TRBD1 (6 bases). Germline V gene lookup returns CDR1 SGDLS and CDR2 YYNGEE. V lost 2 bases and J lost 1, with 18 bases in between. The CDR3 is made up of 17 amino acids. CDR3 in DNA: TGTGCCAGCAGCGTCGGCCCTTCCGGACAGTCGAACACTGAAGCTTTCTTT. Residues: CASSVGPSGQSNTEAFF.

V usage is TRBV27 and J usage is TRBJ2-7; D remains ambiguous. The germline V gene encodes CDR1 MNHEY and CDR2 SMNVEV (reference sequence). This CDR3 has 12 amino acids. The V end lost 2 bases, the J end lost 5 bases, and 7 bases lay between the germline ends. The CDR3 loop reads CASSLTPNEQYF. The CDR3 nucleotides read TGTGCCAGCAGTTTAACGCCTAACGAGCAGTACTTC.

CDR3 nucleotide sequence: TGTGCCAGCAGTGCCCCGGGGCGGGGGAAAGAGACCCAGTACTTC. This gives the protein CASSAPGRGKETQYF. The chain joins TRBV28 to TRBJ2-5; 7 bases are shared with TRBD2. Trimming removed 5 bases from V and 3 bases from J; junction bases left unmatched: 9. The CDR3 has 15 residues. Germline CDR1 reads MDHEN; CDR2 reads SYDVKM.

On this clone: One end of the junction does not line up with germline, which may come from a read error. J is TRBJ1-1 and V is TRBV5-1; 9 positions match TRBD1. CDR1 and CDR2 (germline): SGHRS, YFSETQ. This CDR3 is 13 amino acids long. CDR3 sequence reads: CASSLEGDRAPNF. The CDR3 DNA is TGCGCCAGCAGCTTGGAAGGGGACAGGGCCCCTAACTTT. Supplemented by reference TRBV5-1 and TRBJ1-1, the full variable domain reads KAGVTQTPRYLIKTRGQQVTLSCSPISGHRSVSWYQQTPGQGLQFLFEYFSETQRNKGNFPGRFSGRQFSNSRSEMNVSTLELGDSALYLCASSLEGDRAPNFGQGTRLTVV.

The chain carries TRBV19 and TRBJ2-5, with 7 bases identical to TRBD2. This CDR3 comprises 15 residues. The V gene end was trimmed by 6 bases and the J gene end by 5 bases; junction bases not matched to a gene: 12. The germline gives CDR1 LNHDA, CDR2 SQIVND (reference sequence). CDR3 amino acids: CASSTGSGIGETQYF. Written as DNA, the CDR3 is TGTGCCAGTAGCACCGGAAGCGGGATAGGGGAGACCCAGTACTTC.

This clone showed up just a few times. The rearrangement joins TRBV9 to TRBJ1-2; tentative D call: TRBD1 (6 bases). CDR3 length: 15 amino acids. Deletions cut 2 bases from V and 4 bases from J, with 15 bases between. CDR1 and CDR2 (germline): SGDLS, YYNGEE. This CDR3 reads CASSVPMTGTYGYTF. The CDR3 nucleotides read TGTGCCAGCAGCGTTCCGATGACAGGCACCTATGGCTACACCTTC.

This chain links TRBV7-8 with TRBJ2-1, with 9 bases fitting TRBD2. J was trimmed by 7 bases and V by 2 bases; bases with no gene match: 9. The CDR3 has 16 amino acids. The germline CDR1 and CDR2 sequences are SGHVS and FQNEAQ. In DNA, the CDR3 is TGTGCCAGCAGCTTAAGGGCGGCGGGGGGGGTAAATGAGCAGTTCTTC. Protein: CASSLRAAGGVNEQFF.

This clone was detected once. One end of the junction does not line up with germline, which may come from a read error. The chain combines TRBV18 with TRBJ1-1, with 7 positions matching TRBD1. CDR3 length: 18 residues. Germline CDR1 reads KGHSH; CDR2 reads LQKENI. This CDR3 reads CASPPGRGSTYENTEAFF. The CDR3 DNA reads TGTGCCAGCCCACCAGGCAGGGGGTCGACCTATGAGAACACTGAAGCTTTCTTT. The complete variable domain, with remaining parts taken from reference TRBV18 and TRBJ1-1, reads NAGVMQNPRHLVRRRGQEARLRCSPMKGHSHVYWYRQLPEEGLKFMVYLQKENIIDESGMPKERFSAEFPKEGPSILRIQQVVRGDSAAYFCASPPGRGSTYENTEAFFGQGTRLTVV.

The V gene is TRBV29-1, the J gene TRBJ2-1; 10 nucleotides line up with TRBD2. Per germline, CDR1 SQVTM and CDR2 ANQGSEA. V shed 7 bases, J shed 6 bases, and the junction held 6 bases outside the gene matches. The CDR3 contains 13 residues. The CDR3 loop is CSAVLAGVNEQFF. Here the CDR3 DNA reads TGCAGCGCCGTCCTAGCGGGGGTCAATGAGCAGTTCTTC.

CDR3 DNA: TGTGCCTGGTCGGGGGGGCGGTTCGGGGAGCTGTTTTTT. This sequence encodes CAWSGGRFGELFF. The chain combines TRBV30 with TRBJ2-2, with 8 bases aligning to TRBD2. Losses at the gene ends were 5 bases for V and 7 bases for J; bases not matched to a gene: 6. From germline, CDR1 is GTSNPN and CDR2 SVGIG (reference sequence). This CDR3 contains 13 residues. Filled out from reference TRBV30 and TRBJ2-2, the complete variable domain reads SQTIHQWPATLVQPVGSPLSLECTVEGTSNPNLYWYRQAAGRGLQLLFYSVGIGQISSEVPQNLSASRPQDRQFILSSKKLLLSDSGFYLCAWSGGRFGELFFGEGSRLTVL.

The rearrangement uses TRBV19 and TRBJ2-7; D not certain. V lost 8 bases and J lost 5, with 19 bases in between. This CDR3 is 14 amino acids long. CDR1 is LNHDA, CDR2 SQIVND, per germline (reference sequence). CDR3 protein: CASRRAPLSHEQYF. CDR3 in DNA: TGTGCCAGTCGTAGGGCCCCGCTGAGCCACGAGCAGTACTTC. Based on the CDR3 plus reference TRBV19 and TRBJ2-7, the full variable domain is DGGITQSPKYLFRKEGQNVTLSCEQNLNHDAMYWYRQDPGQGLRLIYYSQIVNDFQKGDIAEGYSVSREKKESFPLTVTSAQKNPTAFYLCASRRAPLSHEQYFGPGTRLTVT.

A word on this clone: It is unclear where the CDR3 begins or ends on the DNA, so no DNA is shown, and the CDR3 is as TCRdb lists it. J is TRBJ2-5 and V is TRBV7-9; TRBD1 is taken as the D call from the table, unchecked against the DNA. The CDR3 sequence runs 17 residues, both termini included. Germline-derived CDR1 and CDR2 are SEHNR and FQNEAQ (reference sequence). The CDR3: CASSSPRGQGFLETQYF.

This clone has a handful of counts. This sample includes further DNA sequences coding for the same CDR3. V is TRBV5-1 and J is TRBJ1-1; D possibly corresponds to TRBD1 (5 bases). Trimming took off 2 bases at V and 1 base at J, with 6 bases between the two ends. The CDR3 has 13 residues. Germline CDR1 is SGHRS and CDR2 is YFSETQ. CDR3 bases: TGCGCCAGCAGCTTCGGGGGGAACACTGAAGCTTTCTTT. Encoded protein: CASSFGGNTEAFF.

This clone was seen once. The junction and the germline gene differ at one end; a read error may be behind it. The rearrangement joins TRBV25-1 to TRBJ2-2; tentatively, D is TRBD1 (6 bases). In germline, CDR1 is MGHDK, CDR2 SYGVNS. The CDR3 length is 13 residues. Here the CDR3 DNA reads TGTGCCAGCAGTGAATATGAGGCAGGGGAGTTGTTTTTT. Its protein is CASSEYEAGELFF. The whole variable domain, filled in from reference TRBV25-1 and TRBJ2-2, reads EADIYQTPRYLVIGTGKKITLECSQTMGHDKMYWYQQDPGMELHLIHYSYGVNSTEKGDLSSESTVSRIRTEHFPLTLESARPSHTSQYLCASSEYEAGELFFGEGSRLTVL.

The chain couples TRBV4-1 to TRBJ1-6, with 8 bases that match TRBD1. This CDR3 comprises 17 residues. J gave up 0 bases and V 3 bases, and 4 bases lay outside the gene matches. Germline V gives CDR1 MGHRA, CDR2 YSYEKL. This chain's CDR3 is CASSHGQGGSYNSPLHF. CDR3 sequence (DNA): TGCGCCAGCAGCCATGGACAGGGAGGCTCCTATAATTCACCCCTCCACTTT.

The genes are TRBV15 and TRBJ1-5; D gene ambiguous. Trimming shortened V by 0 bases and J by 7 bases, and 7 bases separated the two germline ends. The CDR3 is made up of 13 amino acids. CDR1 is LNHNV and CDR2 is YYDKDF in the germline V gene (reference sequence). The CDR3 loop reads CATSRDLAQPQHF. In nucleotides, the CDR3 is TGTGCCACCAGCAGAGATTTAGCCCAGCCCCAGCATTTT.

The J gene is TRBJ1-2, the V gene TRBV2; 11 bases align to TRBD1. The CDR3 spans 13 residues. Germline V CDR1 and CDR2: SNHLY, FYNNEI. Trimming at V came to 8 bases and at J to 7 bases, leaving 6 bases not matched to a gene. The CDR3 DNA follows: TGTGCCAGCGAGGACAGGGGGCTCTCTGGCTACACCTTC. It translates to CASEDRGLSGYTF. Filled out from reference TRBV2 and TRBJ1-2, the complete variable domain reads EPEVTQTPSHQVTQMGQEVILRCVPISNHLYFYWYRQILGQKVEFLVSFYNNEISEKSEIFDDQFSVERPDGSNFTLKIRSTKLEDSAMYFCASEDRGLSGYTFGSGTRLTVV.

The chain combines TRBV11-2 with TRBJ2-7, with a possible D match to TRBD1 (6 bases). Trimming removed 5 bases from V and 2 bases from J, with 13 bases in between. CDR3 length: 14 amino acids. Germline assignment: CDR1 SGHAT and CDR2 FQNNGV. The CDR3 reads CASSGGGGPYEQYF. Here the CDR3 DNA reads TGTGCCAGCAGCGGGGGTGGGGGCCCCTACGAGCAGTACTTC.

CDR3 sequence reads: CSGLADLNEKLFF. The CDR3 coding sequence is TGCAGCGGTCTGGCAGACTTAAATGAAAAACTGTTTTTT. V usage is TRBV29-1 and J usage is TRBJ1-4; D uncertain. The CDR3 has 13 amino acids. Germline loops: CDR1 SQVTM, CDR2 ANQGSEA. V was pared by 7 bases and J by 5 bases, with 14 bases between.

V and J are TRBV5-1 and TRBJ2-5; 7 bases line up with TRBD1. The V and J ends lost 5 bases and 2 bases, in that order; junction bases with no gene match: 3. The CDR3 is 13 amino acids. CDR1 and CDR2 from the germline V gene are SGHRS and YFSETQ. The CDR3 bases are TGCGCCAGCAGGGGGGACAGTCAAGAGACCCAGTACTTC. Protein sequence: CASRGDSQETQYF. The full variable domain, its missing parts supplied by reference TRBV5-1 and TRBJ2-5, is KAGVTQTPRYLIKTRGQQVTLSCSPISGHRSVSWYQQTPGQGLQFLFEYFSETQRNKGNFPGRFSGRQFSNSRSEMNVSTLELGDSALYLCASRGDSQETQYFGPGTRLLVL.

The CDR3 loop reads CASRTTGVNTEAFF. DNA for the CDR3: TGTGCCAGCAGAACGACAGGGGTGAACACTGAAGCTTTCTTT. This chain joins TRBV6-1 and TRBJ1-1; 8 nucleotides line up with TRBD1. CDR1 is MNHNS, CDR2 SASEGT, per germline. The CDR3 is 14 residues long. The junction had 3 bases not matched to a gene; V was cut back by 6 bases and J by 0 bases.

V is TRBV2 and J is TRBJ1-1; TRBD1 agrees at 7 bases. Trimming removed 5 bases from V and 4 bases from J; junction bases left unmatched: 10. Looked up from germline, CDR1 is SNHLY and CDR2 is FYNNEI. This CDR3 has 15 amino acids. CDR3 sequence: CASSSDTGVGTEAFF. The CDR3 bases are TGTGCCAGCAGTTCAGATACAGGGGTAGGCACTGAAGCTTTCTTT.

The chain employs TRBV30 and TRBJ2-3; perhaps TRBD2 as D (7 bases). Trimming stripped 3 bases from V and 1 base from J, with 14 bases between. Per germline, CDR1 GTSNPN and CDR2 SVGIG (reference sequence). The CDR3 length is 15 residues. In DNA form, the CDR3 reads TGTGCCTGGAGGGGGGGGGCTTCCCGCACAGATACGCAGTATTTT. Its translation is CAWRGGASRTDTQYF.

A note on this clone: One end of the junction is discordant with germline, which a read error may explain. J is TRBJ2-7 and V is TRBV7-2, with 7 bases lining up with TRBD2. The CDR3 sequence is 13 residues long. The germline gives CDR1 SGHTA, CDR2 FQGNSA. CDR3 residues: CAELGGGATSANF. DNA for the CDR3: TGTGCCGAGTTGGGCGGGGGAGCTACGAGCGCGAACTTC.

V usage is TRBV28 and J usage is TRBJ1-2, with 10 bases aligning to TRBD1. The junction had 3 bases not matched to a gene; V was cut back by 5 bases and J by 0 bases. The CDR3 runs to 15 residues. Germline V gene lookup returns CDR1 MDHEN and CDR2 SYDVKM. The DNA for the CDR3 is TGTGCCAGCAGTACGACAGGGGGCACTAACTATGGCTACACCTTC. Its translation: CASSTTGGTNYGYTF.

The chain links TRBV7-2 to TRBJ1-2; 9 bases align to TRBD1. With V trimmed by 3 bases and J by 1 base, 6 bases remained unmatched. Germline CDR1 SGHTA, CDR2 FQGNSA. The CDR3 contains 16 residues. In DNA form, the CDR3 reads TGTGCCAGCAGCTTGGGGACAGGGAACCATAACTATGGCTACACCTTC. This translates into CASSLGTGNHNYGYTF. Supplemented by reference TRBV7-2 and TRBJ1-2, the full variable domain reads GAGVSQSPSNKVTEKGKDVELRCDPISGHTALYWYRQSLGQGLEFLIYFQGNSAPDKSGLPSDRFSAERTGGSVSTLTIQRTQQEDSAVYLCASSLGTGNHNYGYTFGSGTRLTVV.